This T cell receptor beta chain came from a study of cytomegalovirus exposure and HLA in healthy donors (dated by TCRdb to 2016 to 2017). Regarding the complete study: According to an earlier analysis of 550 to 750 of the donors, 150 million to 200 million T cells yielded some 110 million unique TCR beta sequences and roughly 280 Gb of sequence data. An early release covering around 630 HLA-typed donors comprised roughly 300 gigabases of sequencing data and 65 million to 100 million unique TCR sequences. The study combined high-throughput TCR immunosequencing, statistical association of individual TCRs with disease status, and machine learning to predict cytomegalovirus infection status. Along with the approximately 670-subject first cohort, a separate validation cohort of approximately 110 different subjects was used. The genetic ancestry cluster associated with self-reported Caucasian donors included roughly four fifths of the 300 to 400 genotyped donors. A later analysis re-analyzed previously published TCR beta repertoires from roughly 600 donors and added high-resolution HLA genotyping to study TCR occurrence patterns. Donor age, sex, ethnicity and CMV serostatus were collected together with the repertoire data. Typing coverage varied by locus: roughly 629-630 donors for A, B, C, DRB1 and DQB1; roughly 520 for DQA1; more than 600 for DPA1; roughly 470 for DPB1. Using immunosequencing, the study profiled T cell repertoires from 666 subjects and related those repertoires to cytomegalovirus serostatus. An earlier analysis of roughly 580 of the donors used high-throughput TCR beta sequencing to judge whether each TCR beta V gene segment behaved as functional or pseudogenic. The study aimed to test whether signatures of past pathogen exposure could be identified by cataloging public T cell receptors. Rather than using new phenotypic data, the later analysis identified candidate immune exposures from TCR beta sequences and from how often those sequences occurred across donors. Roughly five DR-DQ haplotypes were treated as single units for association and clustering because of strong linkage in the cohort. All discovery cohort repertoires had been generated on a single sequencing platform. A later genetic analysis used genome-wide SNP genotypes for about three fifths of the 666 donors, treating that subset as a discovery cohort. Among over 350 genotyped donors of the cohort, an average of around 240,000 unique TCR beta nucleotide sequences were sequenced per donor, roughly a sixth of them non-productive. HLA typing covered class I and class II loci at four-digit resolution. What the work shows at the level of the full study, not this receptor alone: The presence/absence analyses assumed that sequencing depth was roughly uniform across donors, and that assumption may not be true. Only TCR beta chains were sequenced in this cohort, and the absence of alpha or paired-chain data limited detectable features. HLA typing was unavailable for some donors at each locus, so association tests used only the typed subset. Some IMGT-functional V segments, including TRBV6-2 and TRBV6-3, could not be distinguished by the 87-base-pair reads and were therefore excluded. The classifier was reported to diagnose cytomegalovirus status with high specificity and sensitivity in both the original and validation cohorts. Three of the identified cytomegalovirus-associated TCR beta chains were confirmed in vitro to be specific for cytomegalovirus antigens. A later analysis reported that several top co-occurrence clusters appeared linked to parvovirus B19, influenza, CMV and Epstein-Barr virus. A later analysis found that HLA-associated TCR beta chains were more clonally expanded and had lower generation probabilities than equally common non-associated chains. The authors suggested that the approach could potentially be extended to other disease states and immunological phenotypes. About 17 rarely observed V segments, including chromosome 9 orphons, were excluded from the earlier analysis of a few hundred of the donors because counts were too low. When HLA alleles, especially DR and DQ, strongly co-occurred, TCR associations were difficult to assign to individual alleles. A cluster of highly shared sequence variants was judged likely to represent a technical artifact of the sequencing pipeline. A further reported finding was that TCR beta sequences accurately predicted the HLA-A and HLA-B alleles for most subjects in the first cohort. Linkage disequilibrium might explain the correlated functional status among segregating V segments, but an unknown experimental factor could not be ruled out. An earlier analysis of roughly 570 of the donors showed that most TCR beta V segments appeared in productive rearrangements either about 87% or about 30% of the time, which broadly matched IMGT annotations. For the cohort, immune exposure information was limited to CMV serostatus. The study gave a list of around 170 TCR beta chains associated with cytomegalovirus. A later genetic analysis reported fewer N-insertions in productive TCRs among donors in an Asian-associated ancestry cluster than the roughly 670-donor mean. Across donors, most TCR sequences were observed very rarely, whereas some public TCRs were present in many individuals. A later analysis associated roughly 17,000 TCR beta sequences with specific HLA alleles at a false discovery rate of 0.05. Most CMV-associated TCR beta chains appeared to be HLA-restricted in a later analysis, and the HLA associations seemed to be driven largely by CMV exposure. In a later genetic analysis, a missense DCLRE1C variant was associated with V-gene and J-gene trimming of TCR beta chains, and the association was replicated in an independent cohort. According to a later analysis, TCR association rates differed among HLA loci, with DRB1 alleles showing the most associated TCRs and HLA-C alleles showing the fewest.

The germline V gene (reference sequence) sets CDR1 to SEHNR and CDR2 to FQNEAQ. V and J lose 1 base and 4 bases, and a span of 13 bases separates them. The CDR3 has 16 amino acids, counting the end cysteine and phenylalanine. Kept here is only the CDR3 DNA, which spans 48 bases and is read in frame from base 1. Library prep was done by the immunoSEQ multiplex PCR assay. A mixture of 60 forward primers for TCR Vbeta segments and 13 reverse primers for TCR Jbeta segments was used in the multiplex PCR. The CDR3 region of rearranged TCR beta genes was amplified from genomic DNA by a multiplex PCR assay. Amplified TCR beta libraries were sequenced as 87-base-pair reads on the Illumina HiSeq System. Per the original workflow: A later analysis tallied roughly 78 million unique TCR beta chains across the 700 or so repertoires, and approximately 9.9 million of those chains were shared by two or more donors. To remove PCR and sequencing errors, raw reads were error-corrected and collapsed into unique sequences using a nearest-neighbor algorithm that merged closely related sequences. V, D and J gene segments were assigned by aligning CDR3 sequences to IMGT reference sequences. Each retained sequence needed at least a six-nucleotide match to both a V gene segment and a J gene segment. Rearrangements were classified as productive when the CDR3 lacked stop codons and remained in frame with V and J, and all other rearrangements were classified as non-productive. CDR3 was defined according to IMGT convention as the region running from the second conserved V-encoded cysteine to the conserved J-encoded phenylalanine. The earlier analysis of about 640 of the donors excluded any sequence lacking an unambiguous match to a single V gene segment. In an earlier analysis of 500 to 750 of the donors, V segments were called functional above 56.7% productive rearrangements and were called segregating when the between-donor standard deviation exceeded 5%. To diagnose cytomegalovirus status from the catalog of TCR beta chain sequences, a statistical classification framework was built. In a later analysis, V and J genes were assigned by comparing TCR nucleotide sequences against IMGT/GENE-DB human TR gene sequences. A later analysis assigned CDR3 sequences and most-parsimonious VDJ recombination scenarios with the TCRdist pipeline. In a later analysis, each TCR beta chain was defined by its CDR3 amino acid sequence together with its V-gene family, and reads lacking a unique V-gene family were excluded. As a way to deal with suspected cross-contamination and a sequencing artifact, a later analysis dropped nearly 600 nucleotide sequences that were highly shared and had low generation probability. A later analysis calculated a clonal expansion index for each public chain from normalized within-repertoire ranks of inferred template counts. Generation probabilities in a later analysis came from a VDJ recombination model fitted to out-of-frame rearrangements, and those results were checked against IGoR. A later analysis scored TCR-TCR, TCR-HLA and TCR-CMV co-occurrence with hypergeometric tests, applying a repertoire-size bias correction to TCR pairs. A later analysis estimated false discovery rates by permuting HLA or CMV assignments 20 times. In a later analysis, co-occurring TCRs were grouped with DBSCAN, and TCRdist sequence similarity was added when clustering was performed within HLA-allele-positive subsets. For co-occurrence clustering, repertoires with fewer than 30,000 or more than 120,000 public chains were excluded, along with about five repertoires with anomalous nucleotide sharing. In TCRdb, the immuneACCESS table is reduced to in-frame sequences with V and J assigned. These tables do not hold every clone; where another copy was compared, an unresolved V gene accounts for under half, and the others remain unexplained. D and trimming come from the DNA, and the V and J calls and clone size come from that table. The sample table contains roughly 180,000 clones; only one count was recorded for over 80% of them. Approximately 1.2% of the sample is held by the ten biggest clonotypes.

As for this clone: Its recognized antigen is unknown. No much larger clonotype is one base removed from it; base qualities were not supplied.

The cohort was made up of about 610 healthy bone marrow donors. Cohort members were all nominally healthy when sampled, although unrecorded immune exposures were likely present. The donor tested CMV seronegative and was one of the 352 seronegative cohort members. A peripheral blood sample was collected from each donor, and TCR beta sequencing was performed on peripheral blood mononuclear cells. The Qiagen DNeasy Blood Extraction Kit was used to extract genomic DNA from the blood cell samples. Sequencing was done on a sample of PBMCs. The chain uses TRBV7-9 and TRBJ2-2; 5 matching bases give a weak D call of TRBD2. This sequence originates from a boy aged 2 to 10 in good health and CMV-seronegative. The CDR3 in this case is CASSLGAVAGTGELFF. The DNA is TGTGCCAGCAGCTTAGGAGCGGTTGCTGGCACCGGGGAGCTGTTTTTT.